Each of the 3 T cell receptor beta chains below was sequenced from the same sample in a study of regulatory T cells. Study findings and constraints: In CD3G-deficient patients, conventional CD4+ T cells were enriched for hydrophobic CDR3 residues at positions 6 and 7.

Which antigens these TCRs recognize remains unknown. Primers: 52 TRBV forward and 13 TRBJ reverse. Repertoires were generated with immunoSEQ multiplex PCR, while TCRdb's copy carries only in-frame clones and drops some. The data hold approximately 31,000 clones, with about 93% observed a single time. The source material was conventional CD4+ T cells sorted from blood. These receptors all come from a child aged 2-15 years with CD3G deficiency.

The chain recombines TRBV28 with TRBJ2-2, with D maybe TRBD2 (6 bases). The V gene's germline CDR1 is MDHEN and CDR2 SYDVKM. This CDR3 is built from 15 residues. Between the trimmed V and J ends, which lost 3 bases and 6 bases, there was a span of 14 bases. The CDR3 sequence is CASSLGTQPPGELFF. Written as DNA, the CDR3 is TGTGCCAGCAGTTTGGGGACTCAACCGCCCGGGGAGCTGTTTTTT.

The chain couples TRBV19 to TRBJ2-1, with TRBD2 identical over 13 bases. Trimming took 5 bases from V and 3 from J; bases not matched to a gene: 7. This CDR3 spans 17 amino acids. In germline, CDR1 is LNHDA, CDR2 SQIVND (reference sequence). CDR3 nucleotides: TGTGCCAGTAGTCCAGGACTAGCGGGAGCTGGCTACAATGAGCAGTTCTTC. Encoded protein: CASSPGLAGAGYNEQFF.

CDR3 sequence: CASRFLPPSGTSTDTQYF. DNA of the CDR3: TGTGCAAGTCGCTTCCTACCACCCTCCGGGACTAGCACAGATACGCAGTATTTT. The chain combines TRBV12-2 with TRBJ2-3; no check of the table's D call, TRBD2, against the DNA was made. TRBV12-2 is labeled a pseudogene. This CDR3 region has 18 residues.